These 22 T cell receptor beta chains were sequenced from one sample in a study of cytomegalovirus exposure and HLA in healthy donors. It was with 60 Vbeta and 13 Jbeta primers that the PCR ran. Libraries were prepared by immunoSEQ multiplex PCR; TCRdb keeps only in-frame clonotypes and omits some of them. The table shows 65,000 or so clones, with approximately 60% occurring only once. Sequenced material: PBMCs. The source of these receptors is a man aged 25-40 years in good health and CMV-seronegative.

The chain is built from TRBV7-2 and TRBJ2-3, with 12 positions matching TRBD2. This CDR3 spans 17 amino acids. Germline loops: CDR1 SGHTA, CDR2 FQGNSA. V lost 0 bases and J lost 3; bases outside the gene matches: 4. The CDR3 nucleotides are TGTGCCAGCAGCTTAGCCGCTAGCGGGGGGGGAACAGATACGCAGTATTTT. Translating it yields CASSLAASGGGTDTQYF.

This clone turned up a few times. The CDR3 loop is CSVSSGGHEQYF. The CDR3 DNA follows: TGCAGCGTTTCTAGCGGGGGTCACGAGCAGTACTTC. This chain connects TRBV29-1 to TRBJ2-7, with 10 bases fitting TRBD2. The CDR3 is made up of 12 amino acids. In germline, CDR1 is SQVTM, CDR2 ANQGSEA. Trimming removed 5 bases from V and 5 bases from J; junction bases left unmatched: 3.

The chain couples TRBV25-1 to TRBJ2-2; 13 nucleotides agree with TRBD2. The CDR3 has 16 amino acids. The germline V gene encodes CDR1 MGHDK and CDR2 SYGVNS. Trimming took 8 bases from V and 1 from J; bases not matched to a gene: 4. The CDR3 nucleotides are TGTGCCAGCGGTTGGACTAGCGGGGGGAACACCGGGGAGCTGTTTTTT. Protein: CASGWTSGGNTGELFF.

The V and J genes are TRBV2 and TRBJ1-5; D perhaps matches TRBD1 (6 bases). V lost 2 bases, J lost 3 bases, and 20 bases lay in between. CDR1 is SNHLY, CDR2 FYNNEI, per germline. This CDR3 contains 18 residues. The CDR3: CASSESPGGLGNNQPQHF. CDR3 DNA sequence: TGTGCCAGCAGTGAATCCCCCGGGGGGCTGGGGAACAATCAGCCCCAGCATTTT. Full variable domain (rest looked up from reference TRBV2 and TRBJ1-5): EPEVTQTPSHQVTQMGQEVILRCVPISNHLYFYWYRQILGQKVEFLVSFYNNEISEKSEIFDDQFSVERPDGSNFTLKIRSTKLEDSAMYFCASSESPGGLGNNQPQHFGDGTRLSIL.

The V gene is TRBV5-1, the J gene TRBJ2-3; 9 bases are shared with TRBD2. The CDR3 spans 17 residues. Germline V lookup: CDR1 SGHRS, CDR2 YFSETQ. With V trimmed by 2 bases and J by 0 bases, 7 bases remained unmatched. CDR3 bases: TGCGCCAGCAGCTTCGTACGAGCGGGGGGAAGCACAGATACGCAGTATTTT. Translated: CASSFVRAGGSTDTQYF.

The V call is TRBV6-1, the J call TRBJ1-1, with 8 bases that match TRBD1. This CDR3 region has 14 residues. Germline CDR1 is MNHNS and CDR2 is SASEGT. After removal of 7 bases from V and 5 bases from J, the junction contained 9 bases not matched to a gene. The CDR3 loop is CASTTIDRGTEAFF. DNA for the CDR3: TGTGCCAGCACCACTATCGACAGGGGAACTGAAGCTTTCTTT.

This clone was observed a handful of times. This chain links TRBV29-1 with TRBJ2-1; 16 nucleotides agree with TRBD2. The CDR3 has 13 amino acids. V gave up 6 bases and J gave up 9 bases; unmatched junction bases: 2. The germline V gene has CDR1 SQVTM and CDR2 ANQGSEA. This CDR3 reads CSVGLAGGLEQFF. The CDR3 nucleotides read TGCAGCGTGGGACTAGCGGGGGGGCTTGAGCAGTTCTTC.

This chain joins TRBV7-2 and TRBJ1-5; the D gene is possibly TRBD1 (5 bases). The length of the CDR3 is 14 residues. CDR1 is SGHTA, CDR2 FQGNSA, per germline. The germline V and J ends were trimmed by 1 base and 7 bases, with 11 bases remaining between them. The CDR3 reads CASSLGQGKQPQHF. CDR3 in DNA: TGTGCCAGCAGCTTAGGGCAGGGAAAGCAGCCCCAGCATTTT.

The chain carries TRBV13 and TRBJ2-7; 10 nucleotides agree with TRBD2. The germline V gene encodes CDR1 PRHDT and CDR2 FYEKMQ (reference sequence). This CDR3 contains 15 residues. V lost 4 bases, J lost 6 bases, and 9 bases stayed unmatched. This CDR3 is CASSSLAGAGGEQYF. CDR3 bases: TGTGCCAGCAGCTCTCTAGCGGGGGCCGGGGGCGAGCAGTACTTC.

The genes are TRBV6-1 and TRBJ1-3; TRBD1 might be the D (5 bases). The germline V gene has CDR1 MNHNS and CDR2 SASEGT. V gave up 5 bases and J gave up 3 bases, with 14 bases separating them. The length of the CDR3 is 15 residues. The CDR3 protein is CASSPRGSNGNTIYF. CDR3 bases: TGTGCCAGCAGTCCAAGGGGCTCAAATGGAAACACCATATATTTT.

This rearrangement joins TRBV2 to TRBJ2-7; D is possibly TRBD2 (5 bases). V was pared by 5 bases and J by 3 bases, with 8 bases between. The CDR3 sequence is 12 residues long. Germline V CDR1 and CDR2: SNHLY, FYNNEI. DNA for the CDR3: TGTGCCAGCAGTCGAACTAGCTACGAGCAGTACTTC. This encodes CASSRTSYEQYF.

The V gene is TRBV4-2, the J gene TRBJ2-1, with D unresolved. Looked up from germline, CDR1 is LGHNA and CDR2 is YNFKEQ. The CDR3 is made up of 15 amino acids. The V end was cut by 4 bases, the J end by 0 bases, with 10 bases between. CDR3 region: CASSLQASSYNEQFF. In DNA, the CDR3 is TGTGCCAGCAGCCTACAAGCGAGCTCCTACAATGAGCAGTTCTTC.

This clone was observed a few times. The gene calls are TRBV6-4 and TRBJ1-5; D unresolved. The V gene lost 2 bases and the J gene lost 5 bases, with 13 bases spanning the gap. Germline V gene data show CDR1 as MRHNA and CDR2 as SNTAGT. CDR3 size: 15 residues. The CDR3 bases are TGTGCCAGCAGTGACCAGAGGGAGGGCGATCAGCCCCAGCATTTT. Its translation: CASSDQREGDQPQHF.

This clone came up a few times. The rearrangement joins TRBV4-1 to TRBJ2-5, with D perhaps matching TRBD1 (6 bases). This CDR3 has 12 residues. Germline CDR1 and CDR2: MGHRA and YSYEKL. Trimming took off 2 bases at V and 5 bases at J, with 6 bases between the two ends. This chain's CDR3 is CASSQRGETQYF. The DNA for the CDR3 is TGCGCCAGCAGCCAAAGGGGGGAGACCCAGTACTTC.

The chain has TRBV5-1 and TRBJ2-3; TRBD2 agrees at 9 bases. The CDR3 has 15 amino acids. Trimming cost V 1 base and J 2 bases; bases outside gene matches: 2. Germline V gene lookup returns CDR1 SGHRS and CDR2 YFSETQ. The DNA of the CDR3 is TGCGCCAGCAGCTTGTCTAGCGGGGACACAGATACGCAGTATTTT. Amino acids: CASSLSSGDTDTQYF.

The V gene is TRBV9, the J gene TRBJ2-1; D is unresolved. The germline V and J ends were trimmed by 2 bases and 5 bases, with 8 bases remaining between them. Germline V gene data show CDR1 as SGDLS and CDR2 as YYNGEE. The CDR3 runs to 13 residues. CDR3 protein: CASSVWPNNEQFF. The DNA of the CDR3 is TGTGCCAGCAGCGTTTGGCCCAACAATGAGCAGTTCTTC.

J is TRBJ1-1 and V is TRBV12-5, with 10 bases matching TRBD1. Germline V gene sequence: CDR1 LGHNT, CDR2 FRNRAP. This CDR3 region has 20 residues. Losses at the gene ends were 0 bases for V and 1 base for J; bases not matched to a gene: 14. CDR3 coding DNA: TGTGCTAGTGGTTTGGTAATCTACACGGGACAGGGGCTAGGGAACACTGAAGCTTTCTTT. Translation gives CASGLVIYTGQGLGNTEAFF. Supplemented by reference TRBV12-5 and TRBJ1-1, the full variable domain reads DARVTQTPRHKVTEMGQEVTMRCQPILGHNTVFWYRQTMMQGLELLAYFRNRAPLDDSGMPKDRFSAEMPDATLATLKIQPSEPRDSAVYFCASGLVIYTGQGLGNTEAFFGQGTRLTVV.

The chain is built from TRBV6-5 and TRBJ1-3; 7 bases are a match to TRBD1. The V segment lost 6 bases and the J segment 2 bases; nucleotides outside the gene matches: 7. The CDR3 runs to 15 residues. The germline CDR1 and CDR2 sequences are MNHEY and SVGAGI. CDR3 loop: CASSRQGDAGNTIYF. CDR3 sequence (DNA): TGTGCCAGCAGCCGACAGGGTGATGCTGGAAACACCATATATTTT.

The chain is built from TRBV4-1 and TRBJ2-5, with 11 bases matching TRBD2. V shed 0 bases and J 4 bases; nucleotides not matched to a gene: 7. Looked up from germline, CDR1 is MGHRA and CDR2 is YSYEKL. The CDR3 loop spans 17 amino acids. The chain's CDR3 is CASSQDSGLAGVETQYF. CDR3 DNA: TGCGCCAGCAGCCAAGATTCCGGACTAGCGGGCGTAGAGACCCAGTACTTC.

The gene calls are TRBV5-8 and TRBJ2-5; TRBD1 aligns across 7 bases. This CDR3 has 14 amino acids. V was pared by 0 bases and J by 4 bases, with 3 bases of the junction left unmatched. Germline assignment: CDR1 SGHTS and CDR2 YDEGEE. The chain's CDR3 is CASSLDRGAETQYF. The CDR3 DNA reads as TGTGCCAGCAGCTTGGACAGGGGAGCAGAGACCCAGTACTTC.

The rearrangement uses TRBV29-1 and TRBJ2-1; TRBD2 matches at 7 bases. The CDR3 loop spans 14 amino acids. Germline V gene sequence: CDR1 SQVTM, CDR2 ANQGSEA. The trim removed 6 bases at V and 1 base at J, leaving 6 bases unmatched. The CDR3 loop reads CSVTARGSYNEQFF. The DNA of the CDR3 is TGCAGCGTCACGGCGCGGGGGTCCTACAATGAGCAGTTCTTC.

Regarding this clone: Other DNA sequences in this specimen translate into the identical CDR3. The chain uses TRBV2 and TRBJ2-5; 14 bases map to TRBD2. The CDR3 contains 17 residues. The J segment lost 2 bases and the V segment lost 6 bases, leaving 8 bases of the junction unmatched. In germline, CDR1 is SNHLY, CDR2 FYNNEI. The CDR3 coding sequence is TGTGCCAGCAGGCCGCTGGGGACTAGCGGGGGTCAAGAGACCCAGTACTTC. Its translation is CASRPLGTSGGQETQYF.